The rows below give T cell receptor beta chains drawn from one sample of a study of T cell changes during pregnancy in multiple sclerosis. Assay used: immunoSEQ multiplex PCR; TCRdb lists only in-frame clones, some missing. The table shows under 130,000 clones, with approximately 93% occurring only once. This specimen was peripheral blood, taken after pregnancy. These TCRs come from a female donor with multiple sclerosis, enrolled in a pregnancy study. Both conserved end residues are part of each CDR3. The D gene is left open where the match is weak. Not every row has a clone size; where given, it reads once, few, many or a size class.

v_gene	j_gene	abundance	d_gene	CDR3aa	CDR3nt
TRBV27	TRBJ1-2	many	-	CASSLTGRPYGYTF	TGTGCCAGCAGTTTAACAGGACGTCCCTATGGCTACACCTTC
TRBV7-9	TRBJ2-1	-	-	CASSFVGTYNEQFF	TGTGCCAGCAGCTTTGTTGGGACTTACAATGAGCAGTTCTTC
TRBV30	TRBJ1-1	-	-	CAWSIRTAMNTEAFF	TGTGCCTGGAGTATTAGGACAGCCATGAACACTGAAGCTTTCTTT
TRBV27	TRBJ2-3	-	-	CASSLRGSTDTQYF	TGTGCCAGCAGTTTAAGGGGCAGCACAGATACGCAGTATTTT
TRBV18	TRBJ2-1	-	TRBD2	CASSPAGGYGNEQFF	TGTGCCAGCTCACCAGCGGGGGGATATGGGAATGAGCAGTTCTTC
TRBV2	TRBJ1-1	few	-	CASGILEDTEAFF	TGTGCCAGCGGAATACTAGAGGACACTGAAGCTTTCTTT
TRBV6-5	TRBJ2-7	-	-	CASTLGAGVEYEQYF	TGTGCCAGCACTCTGGGGGCAGGGGTCGAATACGAGCAGTACTTC
TRBV29-1	TRBJ2-2	-	TRBD2	CSVYSSGGVNTGELFF	TGCAGCGTTTATTCTAGCGGGGGGGTGAACACCGGGGAGCTGTTTTTT
TRBV7-2	TRBJ2-1	-	TRBD2	CASSPQRGAQFF	TGTGCCAGCAGCCCCCAGCGGGGGGCCCAGTTCTTC
TRBV2	TRBJ2-7	-	TRBD1	CASRDTGVIYEQYF	TGTGCCAGCAGAGATACAGGGGTTATCTACGAGCAGTACTTC
TRBV2	TRBJ1-1	-	TRBD1	CASRDHRGENTEAFF	TGTGCCAGCAGGGACCACAGGGGGGAAAACACTGAAGCTTTCTTT
TRBV9	TRBJ2-5	-	-	CASSVGAETQYF	TGTGCCAGCAGCGTGGGAGCGGAGACCCAGTACTTC
TRBV18	TRBJ1-5	-	-	CASSPFDSHSNQPQHF	TGTGCCAGCTCACCCTTTGACAGTCATAGCAATCAGCCCCAGCATTTT
TRBV9	TRBJ2-3	-	TRBD2	CASSVEAGGSTDTQYF	TGTGCCAGCAGCGTAGAAGCGGGGGGTAGCACAGATACGCAGTATTTT
TRBV30	TRBJ1-2	once	-	CAWIPFVGGSYGYTF	TGTGCCTGGATCCCCTTTGTTGGGGGCAGCTATGGCTACACCTTC
TRBV6-5	TRBJ1-1	-	-	CASSERAGDTEAFF	TGTGCCAGCAGTGAACGGGCAGGGGACACTGAAGCTTTCTTT
TRBV6-1	TRBJ1-1	few	-	CASSGTVVGVDTEAFF	TGTGCCAGCAGTGGAACAGTGGTCGGGGTAGACACTGAAGCTTTCTTT
TRBV9	TRBJ1-6	-	-	CASSETEPNSPLHF	TGTGCCAGCAGCGAGACAGAGCCCAATTCACCCCTCCACTTT
TRBV7-3	TRBJ2-1	-	-	CASSLGRGTLGEQFF	TGTGCCAGCAGCTTAGGCCGGGGGACTCTCGGTGAGCAGTTCTTC
TRBV11-2	TRBJ2-2	-	-	CASSPAVWPGELFF	TGTGCCAGCAGCCCCGCTGTGTGGCCCGGGGAGCTGTTTTTT
TRBV19	TRBJ1-1	-	TRBD1	CASRLDRGNEAFF	TGTGCCAGTAGATTGGACAGGGGAAATGAAGCTTTCTTT
TRBV18	TRBJ1-5	-	TRBD1	CASSLFPGQDSSNQPQHF	TGTGCCAGCTCACTATTTCCGGGACAGGATAGTAGCAATCAGCCCCAGCATTTT
TRBV11-2	TRBJ2-7	-	TRBD1	CASSILTGGYEQYF	TGTGCCAGCAGCATCCTGACAGGGGGGTACGAGCAGTACTTC
TRBV2	TRBJ2-7	few	TRBD1	CASILPGGTYEQYF	TGTGCCAGCATCCTCCCAGGGGGAACGTACGAGCAGTACTTC
TRBV5-1	TRBJ1-3	-	-	CASSLEQGPGNTIYF	TGCGCCAGCAGCTTGGAGCAGGGGCCTGGAAACACCATATATTTT
TRBV14	TRBJ2-7	-	-	CASRNRDTNYEQYF	TGTGCCAGCAGGAATCGGGACACCAACTACGAGCAGTACTTC
TRBV18	TRBJ2-4	once	-	CASSPLGPGDIAKNIQYF	TGTGCCAGCTCACCACTGGGGCCAGGGGATATAGCCAAAAACATTCAGTACTTC
TRBV6-1	TRBJ1-5	-	TRBD1	CASSVGTGEVQPQHF	TGTGCCAGCAGTGTCGGGACAGGGGAAGTTCAGCCCCAGCATTTT
TRBV7-6	TRBJ2-7	-	-	CASSLNGIREQYF	TGTGCCAGCAGCTTAAACGGGATTCGCGAGCAGTACTTC
TRBV5-4	TRBJ2-1	-	-	CASSLAAGPYNEQFF	TGTGCCAGCAGCTTGGCTGCTGGCCCCTACAATGAGCAGTTCTTC
TRBV19	TRBJ2-1	once	-	CASSIDPLGSWGPVVF	TGTGCCAGTAGTATAGATCCCTTGGGTTCTTGGGGCCCGGTGGTCTTC
TRBV7-9	TRBJ2-6	once	-	CASSPPNGANVLTF	TGTGCCAGCAGCCCCCCCAATGGGGCCAACGTCCTGACTTTC
TRBV13	TRBJ2-1	-	TRBD2	CASSWSSGDEQFF	TGTGCCAGCAGCTGGTCTAGCGGAGATGAGCAGTTCTTC
TRBV6-1	TRBJ1-1	once	TRBD1	CASKLTGLEAFF	TGTGCCAGCAAACTGACAGGGCTTGAAGCTTTCTTT
TRBV4-1	TRBJ2-1	-	-	CASSYHITGEQFF	TGCGCCAGCAGCTACCATATAACCGGGGAGCAGTTCTTC
TRBV10-3	TRBJ1-5	-	-	CAISESNYGAHSNQPQHF	TGTGCCATCAGTGAATCCAATTATGGGGCCCATAGCAATCAGCCCCAGCATTTT
TRBV10-3	TRBJ2-5	once	TRBD2	CAISDPPELAGSETQYF	TGTGCCATCAGTGACCCCCCGGAACTAGCGGGGTCAGAGACCCAGTACTTC
TRBV6-1	TRBJ1-1	-	-	CASRDGGTEAFF	TGTGCCAGCAGAGACGGGGGCACTGAAGCTTTCTTT
TRBV11-2	TRBJ1-4	-	TRBD1	CASSLYVLRDRNEKLFF	TGTGCCAGCAGCTTATATGTACTCCGGGACAGAAATGAAAAACTGTTTTTT
TRBV29-1	TRBJ2-6	-	-	CSVEGQGSPGANVLTF	TGCAGCGTTGAAGGGCAGGGTAGTCCTGGGGCCAACGTCCTGACTTTC
TRBV18	TRBJ1-5	-	-	CASSPVPPSYSNQPQHF	TGTGCCAGCTCACCAGTGCCCCCTAGCTATAGCAATCAGCCCCAGCATTTT
TRBV5-4	TRBJ1-2	-	-	CASSLKDRPGGYGYTF	TGTGCCAGCAGCTTGAAGGACCGACCGGGGGGCTATGGCTACACCTTC
TRBV9	TRBJ2-3	-	TRBD2	CASSGTGLAGGAQYF	TGTGCCAGCAGCGGAACGGGACTAGCGGGGGGTGCGCAGTATTTT
TRBV5-8	TRBJ1-5	few	-	CASSWGPGGNQPQHF	TGTGCCAGCAGCTGGGGACCAGGGGGCAATCAGCCCCAGCATTTT
TRBV11-2	TRBJ2-7	-	-	CASSLEFGYEQYF	TGTGCCAGCAGCTTAGAATTCGGCTACGAGCAGTACTTC
TRBV10-3	TRBJ2-1	-	-	CAISEGLKTYNEQFF	TGTGCCATCTCGGAGGGATTGAAAACCTACAATGAGCAGTTCTTC
TRBV7-3	TRBJ2-5	-	TRBD2	CASSSLSGGGETQYF	TGTGCCAGCAGCTCCCTCTCGGGGGGAGGAGAGACCCAGTACTTC
TRBV5-1	TRBJ1-3	-	TRBD1	CASSFQGTGAGNTIYF	TGCGCCAGCAGCTTCCAGGGGACAGGGGCTGGAAACACCATATATTTT
TRBV7-9	TRBJ2-1	-	-	CASSSTKAGYNEQFF	TGTGCCAGCAGCTCCACCAAGGCAGGATACAATGAGCAGTTCTTC
TRBV14	TRBJ2-6	-	TRBD2	CASSQGALGGYSGANVLTF	TGTGCCAGCAGCCAAGGGGCCCTGGGGGGGTACTCTGGGGCCAACGTCCTGACTTTC
TRBV2	TRBJ1-5	few	-	CASSEQGGSNQPQHF	TGTGCCAGCAGTGAACAGGGTGGTAGCAATCAGCCCCAGCATTTT
TRBV10-2	TRBJ2-7	-	-	CASSRQARSYEQYF	TGCGCCAGCAGTAGACAGGCGCGTTCCTACGAGCAGTACTTC
TRBV7-2	TRBJ1-2	-	-	CASSLEGHGSGGYTF	TGTGCCAGCAGCTTAGAGGGACACGGAAGCGGTGGCTACACCTTC
TRBV2	TRBJ1-2	-	TRBD1	CASSGTDTYGYTF	TGTGCCAGCAGCGGGACAGATACTTATGGCTACACCTTC
TRBV27	TRBJ2-7	-	-	CASSLNPSGEQYF	TGTGCCAGCAGTTTAAATCCCTCCGGCGAGCAGTACTTC
TRBV15	TRBJ1-4	few	-	CATSRGTNPNEKLFF	TGTGCCACCAGCAGGGGGACAAACCCTAATGAAAAACTGTTTTTT